These 6 T cell receptor beta chains originate from one sample sequenced in a study of blood T cells in healthy people across ages. A sample-barcoded 5' primer and a J-beta primer mix were used in a second PCR of about 6 to 12 cycles. From the 5' RACE reads, TCRdb called clonotypes with MiXCR, one entry per CDR3 protein. Here the sample spans around 670,000 distinct CDR3 sequences, 25% to 35% being singletons. Sequenced sample: blood. These receptors all come from a woman at least 80 years old in good health.

Regarding this clonotype: One end of the junction varies from germline; a read error may be responsible. The chain carries TRBV6-5 and TRBJ2-1; 7 nucleotides line up with TRBD2. Germline assignment: CDR1 MNHEY and CDR2 SVGAGI. The CDR3 has 16 amino acids. The CDR3 here is CVSSYLSGLYGNEQFF. DNA of the CDR3: TGTGTCAGCAGTTACCTTAGCGGGCTTTATGGAAATGAGCAGTTCTTC.

This clonotype was observed many times. The V and J genes are TRBV5-1 and TRBJ1-2, with TRBD1 matching over 7 bases. The CDR3 runs to 12 residues. The germline V gene has CDR1 SGHRS and CDR2 YFSETQ. The V gene end was trimmed by 4 bases and the J gene end by 8 bases; junction bases not matched to a gene: 5. The CDR3 DNA is TGCGCCAGCAGCGAGGGACAGAGGGGCTACACCTTC. Translated, it gives CASSEGQRGYTF.

The V call is TRBV5-1, the J call TRBJ2-2; D may be TRBD1 (6 bases). The CDR3 has 14 residues. The V and J ends lost 0 bases and 7 bases respectively, with 10 bases between them. Germline V gives CDR1 SGHRS, CDR2 YFSETQ. The CDR3, as DNA: TGCGCCAGCAGCTTGGACAGGGAAAACGGGGAGCTGTTTTTT. This codes for CASSLDRENGELFF.

This clonotype was observed a handful of times. The CDR3: CAWSPKSGDRTEAFF. The CDR3 DNA reads as TGTGCCTGGAGTCCCAAATCCGGGGATCGGACTGAAGCTTTCTTT. J is TRBJ1-1 and V is TRBV30; no firm D call. There are 15 residues in the CDR3. Germline-derived CDR1 and CDR2 are GTSNPN and SVGIG (reference sequence). V lost 2 bases and J 5 bases, leaving 18 bases between the germline ends.

This chain connects TRBV18 to TRBJ1-6; D may be TRBD1 (6 bases). The CDR3 consists of 12 residues. V shed 5 bases and J shed 8 bases, with 7 bases lying between them. CDR1 and CDR2 from the germline V gene are KGHSH and LQKENI. The chain's CDR3 is CASSEGDSPLHF. The CDR3 DNA follows: TGTGCCAGCTCAGAGGGGGATTCACCCCTCCACTTT.

This clonotype was picked up many times. CDR3 sequence reads: CASSARGPTEAFF. The DNA for the CDR3 is TGTGCCAGCAGTGCCAGGGGGCCGACTGAAGCTTTCTTT. The chain couples TRBV6-1 to TRBJ1-1, with 8 positions matching TRBD1. With V trimmed by 4 bases and J by 5 bases, 3 bases remained unmatched. CDR3 length: 13 amino acids. Germline V gene sequence: CDR1 MNHNS, CDR2 SASEGT.